The clone carrying this T cell receptor (beta chain) was counted at least ten times. The antigen remains unidentified. Any patient presenting with uncontrolled infection, other autoimmune disease, pregnancy or lactation was left out. Diagnoses rested on clinical symptoms, serum thyroxine and TRAb, thyroid ultrasound and orbital computed tomography. This specimen comes from a study of T cells in Graves' hyperthyroidism and ophthalmopathy. The TCR beta CDR3 regions underwent amplification using RNA transcripts as the source. Primed by the HTBI set, a first-round RT-PCR was run on the TCR CDR3. TCRdb re-analysed the multiplex PCR reads in MiXCR, keeping a single row per CDR3 protein. The table has some 690,000 distinct CDR3 sequences, around a sixth seen once. General observations from the study: Ophthalmopathy onset followed model prediction by a median roughly 6 months.

The sample was blood. The sequence was obtained from a middle-aged man with Graves' hyperthyroidism.

Written as DNA, the CDR3 is TGTGCCAGCAGTTACCGTGTCGGGGGGCCCACTCTCTTCGGCTCTCTCTCTGGGGCCAACGTCCTGACTTTC. Amino acid sequence: CASSYRVGGPTLFGSLSGANVLTF. This rearrangement joins TRBV6-2 or TRBV6-3 to TRBJ2-6, with D maybe TRBD2 (7 bases). The V gene's germline CDR1 is MNHEY and CDR2 SVGEGT. Trimming left V 2 bases short and J 0 bases short, with 32 bases between. This CDR3 has 24 amino acids.